The clone carrying this TCR beta chain turned up a few times. Antigen: not known. This sample is drawn from a study of cytomegalovirus exposure and HLA in healthy donors. Germline V gene data show CDR1 as MGHRA and CDR2 as YSYEKL. The CDR3 is 17 residues long. V shed 1 base, J shed 1 base, and the junction held 7 bases outside the gene matches. Study-level results: Relative to equally common others, HLA-associated TCR beta chains showed greater clonal expansion in a later analysis. Analysis performed later found over 15,000 TCR beta sequences associated with HLA alleles at 0.05 false discovery rate. When presence/absence was analysed, sequencing depth was taken to be roughly uniform across donors. In a later analysis, TCR beta V- and J-gene trimming was associated with a missense DCLRE1C variant.

The PCR ran on 60 Vbeta and 13 Jbeta primers. TCRdb's copy holds only in-frame clones and misses some; the assay was immunoSEQ multiplex PCR. Of 110,000 to 150,000 clones in the sample, around three quarters were seen once. The chain carries TRBV4-1 and TRBJ2-7; the match to TRBD1 covers 10 bases. Sequencing was carried out using PBMCs. The TCR was taken from a woman aged 40 to 49 in good health and CMV-seronegative. The CDR3 spells CASSQVGRDRGSYEQYF. Here the CDR3 DNA reads TGCGCCAGCAGCCAAGTAGGACGGGACAGGGGTTCCTACGAGCAGTACTTC.